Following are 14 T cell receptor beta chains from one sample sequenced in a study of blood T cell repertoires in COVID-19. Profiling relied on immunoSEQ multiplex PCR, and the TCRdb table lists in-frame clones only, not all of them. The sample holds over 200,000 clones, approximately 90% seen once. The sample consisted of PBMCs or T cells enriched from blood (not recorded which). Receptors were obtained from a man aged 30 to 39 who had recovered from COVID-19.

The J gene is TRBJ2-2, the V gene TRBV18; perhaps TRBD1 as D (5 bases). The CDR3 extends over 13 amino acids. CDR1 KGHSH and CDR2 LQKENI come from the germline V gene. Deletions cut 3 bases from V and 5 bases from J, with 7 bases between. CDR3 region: CASSPQGTGELFF. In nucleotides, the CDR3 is TGTGCCAGCTCACCCCAGGGAACCGGGGAGCTGTTTTTT. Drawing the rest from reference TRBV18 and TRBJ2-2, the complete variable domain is NAGVMQNPRHLVRRRGQEARLRCSPMKGHSHVYWYRQLPEEGLKFMVYLQKENIIDESGMPKERFSAEFPKEGPSILRIQQVVRGDSAAYFCASSPQGTGELFFGEGSRLTVL.

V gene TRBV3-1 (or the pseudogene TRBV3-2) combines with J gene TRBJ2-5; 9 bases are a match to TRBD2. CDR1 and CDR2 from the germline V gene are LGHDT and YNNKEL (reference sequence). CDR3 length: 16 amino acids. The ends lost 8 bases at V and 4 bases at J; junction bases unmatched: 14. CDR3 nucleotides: TGTGCCAGCTTGGTGCGGGAGGGCCTAGGGCGAGAGACCCAGTACTTC. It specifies CASLVREGLGRETQYF.

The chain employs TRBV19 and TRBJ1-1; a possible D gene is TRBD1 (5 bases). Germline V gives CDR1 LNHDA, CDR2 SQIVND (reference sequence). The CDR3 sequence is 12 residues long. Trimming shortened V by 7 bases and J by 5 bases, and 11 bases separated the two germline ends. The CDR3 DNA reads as TGTGCCAGTAAAGCGGGGGGAACTGAAGCTTTCTTT. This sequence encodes CASKAGGTEAFF.

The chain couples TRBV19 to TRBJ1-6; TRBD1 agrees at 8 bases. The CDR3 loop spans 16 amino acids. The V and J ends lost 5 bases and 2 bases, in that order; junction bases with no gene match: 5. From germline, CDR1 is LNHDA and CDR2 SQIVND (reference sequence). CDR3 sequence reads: CASSGDRGTYNSPLHF. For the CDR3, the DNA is TGTGCCAGTAGTGGCGACAGGGGAACCTATAATTCACCCCTCCACTTT.

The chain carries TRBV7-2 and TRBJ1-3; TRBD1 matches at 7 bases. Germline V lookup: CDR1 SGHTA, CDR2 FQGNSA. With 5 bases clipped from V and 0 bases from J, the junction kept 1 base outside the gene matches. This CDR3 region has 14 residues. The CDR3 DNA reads TGTGCCAGCAGCCGGGACAGCTCTGGAAACACCATATATTTT. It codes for CASSRDSSGNTIYF.

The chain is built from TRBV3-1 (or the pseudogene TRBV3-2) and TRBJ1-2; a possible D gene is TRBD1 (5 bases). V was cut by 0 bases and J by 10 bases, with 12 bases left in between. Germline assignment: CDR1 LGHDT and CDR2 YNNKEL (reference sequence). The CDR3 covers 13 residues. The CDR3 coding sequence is TGTGCCAGCAGCCAAGATCGGAACAGGAACTACACCTTC. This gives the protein CASSQDRNRNYTF.

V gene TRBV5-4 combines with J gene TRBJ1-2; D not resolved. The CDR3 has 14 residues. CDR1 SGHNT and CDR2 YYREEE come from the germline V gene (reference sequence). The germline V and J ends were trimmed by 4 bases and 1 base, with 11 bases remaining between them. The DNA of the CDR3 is TGTGCCAGCAGCGCTAAACCCAATAACTATGGCTACACCTTC. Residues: CASSAKPNNYGYTF.

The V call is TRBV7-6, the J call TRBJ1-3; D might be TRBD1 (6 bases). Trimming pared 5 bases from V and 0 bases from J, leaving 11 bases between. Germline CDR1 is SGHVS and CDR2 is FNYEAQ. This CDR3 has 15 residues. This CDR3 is CASSPDRSSGNTIYF. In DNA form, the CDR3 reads TGTGCCAGCAGCCCAGACAGGAGCTCTGGAAACACCATATATTTT.

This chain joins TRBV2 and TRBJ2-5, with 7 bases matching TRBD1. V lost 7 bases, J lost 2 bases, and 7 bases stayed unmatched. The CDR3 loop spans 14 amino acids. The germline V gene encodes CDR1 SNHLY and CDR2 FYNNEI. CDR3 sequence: CASTQGQSQETQYF. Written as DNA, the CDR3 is TGTGCCAGCACCCAGGGACAGTCACAAGAGACCCAGTACTTC.

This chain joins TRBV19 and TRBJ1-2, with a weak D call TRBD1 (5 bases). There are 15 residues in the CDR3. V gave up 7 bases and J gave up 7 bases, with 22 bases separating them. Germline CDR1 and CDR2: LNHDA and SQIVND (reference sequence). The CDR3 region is CASTAGLLPFSGYTF. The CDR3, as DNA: TGTGCCAGTACGGCAGGGTTGCTACCTTTCTCTGGCTACACCTTC.

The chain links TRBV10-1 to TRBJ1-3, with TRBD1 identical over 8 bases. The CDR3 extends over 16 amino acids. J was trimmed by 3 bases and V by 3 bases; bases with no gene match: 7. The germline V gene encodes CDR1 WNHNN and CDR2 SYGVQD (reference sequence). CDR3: CASSDPGTGFGNTIYF. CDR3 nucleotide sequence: TGCGCCAGCAGTGATCCCGGGACAGGTTTTGGAAACACCATATATTTT.

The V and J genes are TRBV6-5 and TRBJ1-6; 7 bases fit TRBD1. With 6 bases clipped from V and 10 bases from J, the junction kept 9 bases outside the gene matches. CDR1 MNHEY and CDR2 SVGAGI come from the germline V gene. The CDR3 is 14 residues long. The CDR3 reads CASRKDRFGSPLHF. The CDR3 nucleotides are TGTGCCAGCAGGAAGGACAGGTTTGGCTCACCCCTCCACTTT.

CDR3 sequence (DNA): TGTGCCAGCAGGCCCACCGGGAGCCATAATTCACCCCTCCACTTT. This gives the protein CASRPTGSHNSPLHF. The chain recombines TRBV6-5 with TRBJ1-6; no reliable D call. Per the germline V gene, CDR1 is MNHEY and CDR2 is SVGAGI. The CDR3 is 15 residues long. V shed 6 bases and J shed 5 bases, with 14 bases lying between them.

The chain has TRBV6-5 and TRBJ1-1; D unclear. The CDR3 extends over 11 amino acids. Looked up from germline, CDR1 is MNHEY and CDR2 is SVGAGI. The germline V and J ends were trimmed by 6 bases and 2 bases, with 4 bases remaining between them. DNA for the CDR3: TGTGCCAGCAGCGTTAACACTGAAGCTTTCTTT. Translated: CASSVNTEAFF.